This T cell receptor (beta chain) was sequenced for a study of cytomegalovirus exposure and HLA in healthy donors. PCR used 60 Vbeta primers and 13 Jbeta primers. Generated by immunoSEQ multiplex PCR, the TCRdb table keeps only in-frame clones and is missing some. Of around 190,000 clones listed, approximately 85% are singletons. The TCR comes from a woman between 45 and 60 years old in good health and CMV-seronegative. Specimen: PBMCs.

CDR3 region: CAWSLGFRETQYF. The CDR3 bases are TGTGCCTGGAGTCTAGGCTTTCGGGAGACCCAGTACTTC. The chain is built from TRBV30 and TRBJ2-5; D is uncertain. The CDR3 has 13 residues. V was pared by 2 bases and J by 5 bases, with 12 bases between. CDR1 GTSNPN and CDR2 SVGIG come from the germline V gene (reference sequence). The whole variable domain, filled in from reference TRBV30 and TRBJ2-5, reads SQTIHQWPATLVQPVGSPLSLECTVEGTSNPNLYWYRQAAGRGLQLLFYSVGIGQISSEVPQNLSASRPQDRQFILSSKKLLLSDSGFYLCAWSLGFRETQYFGPGTRLLVL.